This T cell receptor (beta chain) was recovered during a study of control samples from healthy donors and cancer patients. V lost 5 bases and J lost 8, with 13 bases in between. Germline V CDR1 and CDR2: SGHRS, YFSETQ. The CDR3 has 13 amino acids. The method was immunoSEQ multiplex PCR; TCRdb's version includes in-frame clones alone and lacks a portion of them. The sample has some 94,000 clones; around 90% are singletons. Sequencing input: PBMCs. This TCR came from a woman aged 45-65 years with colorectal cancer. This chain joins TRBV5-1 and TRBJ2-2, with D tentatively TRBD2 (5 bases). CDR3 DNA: TGCGCCAGCAGTCGGGATTTAGAGGGGGAGCTGTTTTTT. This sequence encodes CASSRDLEGELFF.